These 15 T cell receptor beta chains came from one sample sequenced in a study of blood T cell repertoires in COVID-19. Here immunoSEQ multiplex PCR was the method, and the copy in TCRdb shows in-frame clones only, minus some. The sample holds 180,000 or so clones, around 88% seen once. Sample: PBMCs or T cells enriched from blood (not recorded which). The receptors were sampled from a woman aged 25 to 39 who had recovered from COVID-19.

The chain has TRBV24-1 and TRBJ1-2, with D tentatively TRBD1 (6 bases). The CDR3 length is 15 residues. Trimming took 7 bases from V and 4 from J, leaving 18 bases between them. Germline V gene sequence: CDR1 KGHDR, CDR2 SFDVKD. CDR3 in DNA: TGTGCCACCAGACTACACAGGGCCGGTATCTATGGCTACACCTTC. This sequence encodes CATRLHRAGIYGYTF.

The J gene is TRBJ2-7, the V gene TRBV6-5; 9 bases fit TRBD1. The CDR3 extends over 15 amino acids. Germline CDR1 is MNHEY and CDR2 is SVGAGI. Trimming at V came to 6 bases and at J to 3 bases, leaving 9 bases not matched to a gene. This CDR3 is CASSGTDRGIYEQYF. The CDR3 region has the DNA TGTGCCAGCAGCGGGACCGACAGGGGGATCTACGAGCAGTACTTC.

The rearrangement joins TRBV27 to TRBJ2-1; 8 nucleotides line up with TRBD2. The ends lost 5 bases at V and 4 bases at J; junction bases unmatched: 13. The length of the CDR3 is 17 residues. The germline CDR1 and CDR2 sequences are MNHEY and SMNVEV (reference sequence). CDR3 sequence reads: CASSPYSRQRGYNEQFF. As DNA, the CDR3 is TGTGCCAGCAGTCCCTATAGCCGCCAGCGGGGGTACAATGAGCAGTTCTTC.

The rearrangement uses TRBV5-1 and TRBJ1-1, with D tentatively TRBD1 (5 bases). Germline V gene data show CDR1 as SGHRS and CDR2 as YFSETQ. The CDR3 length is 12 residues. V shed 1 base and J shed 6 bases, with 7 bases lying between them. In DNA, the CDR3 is TGCGCCAGCAGCTTGCCAGGGTCTGAAGCTTTCTTT. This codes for CASSLPGSEAFF.

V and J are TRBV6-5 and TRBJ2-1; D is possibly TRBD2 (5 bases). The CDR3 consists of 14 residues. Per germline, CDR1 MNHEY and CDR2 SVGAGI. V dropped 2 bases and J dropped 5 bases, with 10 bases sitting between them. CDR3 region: CASSYSGEHNEQFF. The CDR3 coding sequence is TGTGCCAGCAGTTACAGTGGGGAGCACAATGAGCAGTTCTTC.

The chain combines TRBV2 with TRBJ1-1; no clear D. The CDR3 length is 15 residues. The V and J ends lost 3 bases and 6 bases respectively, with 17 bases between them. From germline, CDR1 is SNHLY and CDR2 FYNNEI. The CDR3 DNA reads TGTGCCAGCAGTGAGTCCGGGGAGGCCGTTTCTGAAGCTTTCTTT. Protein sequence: CASSESGEAVSEAFF.

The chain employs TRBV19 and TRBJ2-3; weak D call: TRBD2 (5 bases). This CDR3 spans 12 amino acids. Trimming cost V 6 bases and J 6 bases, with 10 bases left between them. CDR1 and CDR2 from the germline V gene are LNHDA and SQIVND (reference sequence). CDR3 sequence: CASRLSGDTQYF. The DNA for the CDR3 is TGTGCCAGTAGATTGTCGGGGGATACGCAGTATTTT.

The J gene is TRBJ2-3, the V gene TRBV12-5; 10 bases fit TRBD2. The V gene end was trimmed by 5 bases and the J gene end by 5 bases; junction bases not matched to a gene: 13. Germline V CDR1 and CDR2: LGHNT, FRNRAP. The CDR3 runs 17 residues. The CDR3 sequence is CASGNDLLAGVEDTQYF. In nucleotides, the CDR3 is TGTGCTAGTGGTAACGACCTTCTAGCGGGAGTTGAAGATACGCAGTATTTT.

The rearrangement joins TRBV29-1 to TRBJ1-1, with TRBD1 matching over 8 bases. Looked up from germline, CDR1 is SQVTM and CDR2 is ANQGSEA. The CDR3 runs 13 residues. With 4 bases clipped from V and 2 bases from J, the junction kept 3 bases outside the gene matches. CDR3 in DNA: TGCAGCGTTGTCGGGACAGGAAACACTGAAGCTTTCTTT. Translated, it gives CSVVGTGNTEAFF.

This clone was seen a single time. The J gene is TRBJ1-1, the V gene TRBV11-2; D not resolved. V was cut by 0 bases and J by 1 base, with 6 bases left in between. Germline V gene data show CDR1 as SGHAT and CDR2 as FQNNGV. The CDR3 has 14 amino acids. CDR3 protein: CASSLDQQNTEAFF. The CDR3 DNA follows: TGTGCCAGCAGCTTAGATCAACAGAACACTGAAGCTTTCTTT.

DNA of the CDR3: TGTGCCAGCAGCTTGTTCCAGGGCACAGATACGCAGTATTTT. This translates into CASSLFQGTDTQYF. The gene calls are TRBV11-1 and TRBJ2-3; no clear D. The germline CDR1 and CDR2 sequences are SGHAT and FQDESV (reference sequence). CDR3 length: 14 residues. Trimming shortened V by 3 bases and J by 1 base, and 8 bases separated the two germline ends.

Here the CDR3 reads CASRPGTQRHDEQYF. The CDR3 DNA sequence: TGTGCCAGTAGACCCGGGACTCAAAGGCACGACGAGCAGTACTTC. This chain links TRBV19 with TRBJ2-7; a weak D match, TRBD2 (6 bases). The germline V gene encodes CDR1 LNHDA and CDR2 SQIVND (reference sequence). Trimming removed 6 bases from V and 5 bases from J, with 20 bases in between. CDR3 length equals 15 residues.

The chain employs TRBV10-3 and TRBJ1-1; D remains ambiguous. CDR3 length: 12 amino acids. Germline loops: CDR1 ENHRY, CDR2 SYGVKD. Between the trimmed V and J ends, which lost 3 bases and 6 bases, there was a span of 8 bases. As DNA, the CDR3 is TGTGCCATCAGTGATCGGTTGGCTGAAGCTTTCTTT. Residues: CAISDRLAEAFF.

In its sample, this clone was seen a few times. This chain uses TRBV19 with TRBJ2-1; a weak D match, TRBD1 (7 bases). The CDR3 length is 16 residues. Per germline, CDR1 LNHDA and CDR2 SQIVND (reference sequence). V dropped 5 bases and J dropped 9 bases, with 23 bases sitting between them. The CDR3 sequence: CASSREETGWGGEQFF. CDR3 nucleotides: TGTGCCAGTAGTCGAGAAGAGACAGGGTGGGGAGGTGAGCAGTTCTTC.

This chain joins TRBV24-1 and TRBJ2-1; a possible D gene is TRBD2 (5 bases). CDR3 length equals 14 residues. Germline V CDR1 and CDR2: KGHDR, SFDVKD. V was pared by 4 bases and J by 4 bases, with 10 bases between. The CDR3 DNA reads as TGTGCCACCAGTGACCCAGCGGAATACAATGAGCAGTTCTTC. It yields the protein CATSDPAEYNEQFF.